The T cell receptor beta chain described here comes from a study of blood T cell repertoires in COVID-19. Study context: The samples span acute and convalescent COVID-19 from the United States, Italy and Spain. Sources were T cells, B-cell-depleted T cells, or PBMCs; the material itself was cDNA or gDNA.

All enrollees were roughly 18 to 89 years old and from about 24 US areas. The V and J ends lost 5 bases and 5 bases respectively, with 12 bases between them. Germline CDR1 is SGHAT and CDR2 is FQNNGV. This CDR3 spans 13 amino acids. Per the study methods: Reference gene primer amplification in the assay estimated nucleated cell counts. The method was immunoSEQ multiplex PCR; TCRdb's version includes in-frame clones alone and lacks a portion of them. Clone size and V and J calls were adopted from that table, with D and trimming inferred from the DNA. The sample has under 300,000 clones, about 85% seen once; the top ten hold about 6.3%.

The clonotype comes from a woman in her twenties or thirties with acute COVID-19. The chain uses TRBV11-2 and TRBJ2-5; D gene uncertain. The sample taken for sequencing was PBMCs or T cells enriched from blood (not recorded which). CDR3 in DNA: TGTGCCAGCAGCCGGGTCCCCCCGGAGACCCAGTACTTC. Translated: CASSRVPPETQYF.